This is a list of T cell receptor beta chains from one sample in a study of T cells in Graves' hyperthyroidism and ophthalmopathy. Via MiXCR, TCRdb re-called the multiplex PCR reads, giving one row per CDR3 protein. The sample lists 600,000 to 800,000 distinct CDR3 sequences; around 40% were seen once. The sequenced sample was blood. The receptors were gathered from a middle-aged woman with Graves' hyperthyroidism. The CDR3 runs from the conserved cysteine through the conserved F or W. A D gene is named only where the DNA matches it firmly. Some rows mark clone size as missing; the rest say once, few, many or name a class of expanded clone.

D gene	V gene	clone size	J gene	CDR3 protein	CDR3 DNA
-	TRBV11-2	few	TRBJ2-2	CASSSTPDRLRRELFF	TGTGCCAGCAGTTCTACCCCGGACCGACTCAGGAGGGAGCTGTTTTTT
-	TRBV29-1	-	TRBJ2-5	CSVTPRGETQYF	TGCAGCGTAACCCCTCGGGGGGAGACCCAGTACTTC
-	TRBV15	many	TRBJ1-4	CATSREGGLDEKLFF	TGTGCCACCAGCAGAGAAGGGGGTCTGGATGAAAAACTGTTTTTT
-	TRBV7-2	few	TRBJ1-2	CASSPSTGWDGYTF	TGTGCCAGCAGCCCATCAACAGGGTGGGATGGCTACACCTTC
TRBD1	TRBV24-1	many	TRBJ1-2	CATTQGACGYTF	TGTGCCACCACTCAGGGGGCCTGTGGCTACACCTTC
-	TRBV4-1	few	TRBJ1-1	CASSQDRGRFTEAFF	TGCGCCAGCAGCCAAGATCGGGGACGGTTCACTGAAGCTTTCTTT
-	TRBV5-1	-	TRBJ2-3	CVSSLVRAVSDTQYF	TGCGTCAGCAGCTTGGTGAGGGCGGTTTCGGATACGCAGTATTTT
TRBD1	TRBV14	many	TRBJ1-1	CASSHRTTTGGTTFF	TGTGCCAGCAGCCATCGAACGACGACAGGGGGGACGACTTTCTTT
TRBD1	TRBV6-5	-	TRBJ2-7	CASSYYTPGTAYHYEQYF	TGTGCCAGCAGTTACTACACCCCCGGGACAGCTTATCACTACGAGCAGTACTTC
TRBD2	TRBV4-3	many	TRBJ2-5	CASSQDGGGETQYF	TGCGCCAGCAGCCAAGATGGCGGGGGGGAGACCCAGTACTTC
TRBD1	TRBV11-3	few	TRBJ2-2	CASSLGTGYTGELFF	TGTGCCAGCAGCTTAGGGACAGGGTACACCGGGGAGCTGTTTTTT